This is a list of T cell receptor beta chains from one sample in a study of primary melanoma T cells and metastatic recurrence. Measured with immunoSEQ multiplex PCR; TCRdb has only the in-frame clones, and not every one. This table has roughly 2,900 clones, around 82% appearing once. The specimen was melanoma tumor tissue. The receptors shown here come from a human donor with melanoma. The CDR3 runs from the conserved cysteine through the conserved F or W. Each record gives: J gene, D gene, V gene, CDR3 length, clone size, CDR3 DNA, CDR3 protein. A D gene is named only where the DNA matches it firmly. The size entry is marked missing in some rows and otherwise reads once, few, many or a size class.

>TRBJ1-1|TRBD1|TRBV25-1|15|-
TGTGCCAGCACCCCCGCAGGGGGCGATTGGACTGAAGCTTTCTTT
CASTPAGGDWTEAFF
>TRBJ1-5|-|TRBV6-8|13|-
TGTGCCAGCAGCCCCGGGGGCAATCAGCCCCAGCATTTT
CASSPGGNQPQHF
>TRBJ2-2|TRBD2|TRBV23-1|19|-
TGCGCCAGCAGCCAAATTGGACTAGCGGGAGGCCGGTCCCCCGGGGAGCTGTTTTTT
CASSQIGLAGGRSPGELFF
>TRBJ1-2|TRBD1|TRBV19|13|-
TGTGCCAGTAGTCCGGGGACAGGGTTTGGCTACACCTTC
CASSPGTGFGYTF
>TRBJ1-2|-|TRBV6-8|13|-
TGTGCCAGCAGTTTAGACGGATCCTATGGCTACACCTTC
CASSLDGSYGYTF
>TRBJ2-1|-|TRBV19|16|-
TGTGCCAGTAGTATACAACTAGTGGGAGCCTACAATGAGCAGTTCTTC
CASSIQLVGAYNEQFF
>TRBJ2-2|-|TRBV11-3|15|-
TGTGCCAGCAGCTTAGGAGTGGGGACCACCGGGGAGCTGTTTTTT
CASSLGVGTTGELFF
>TRBJ2-3|-|TRBV11-3|15|-
TGTGCCAGCAGCACTAGCAGGATGGGTCGTGATACGCAGTATTTT
CASSTSRMGRDTQYF
>TRBJ1-1|TRBD1|TRBV19|16|-
TGTGCCAGTAGTAAGTCGGGGACAGCCTTGAACACTGAAGCTTTCTTT
CASSKSGTALNTEAFF
>TRBJ2-4|-|TRBV7-6|14|-
TGTGCCAGCAGCTTGGGGGATGCCAAAAACATTCAGTACTTC
CASSLGDAKNIQYF
>TRBJ2-2|TRBD2|TRBV6-8|17|-
TGTGCCAGCAGCTACAGGGTGGCGGGAGGGGGCACCGGGGAGCTGTTTTTT
CASSYRVAGGGTGELFF
>TRBJ2-5|-|TRBV28|13|-
TGTGCCAGCAGTTTGTATGGTGGTGAGACCCAGTACTTC
CASSLYGGETQYF
>TRBJ1-4|-|TRBV6-8|15|few
TGTGCCAGCAGTTACTGGGGGGGCTCAGATGAAAAACTGTTTTTT
CASSYWGGSDEKLFF
>TRBJ1-4|-|TRBV7-1|16|-
TGTGCCAGCAGCCAGGGGCGGGGCAGAAAAAACGAAAAACTGTTTTTT
CASSQGRGRKNEKLFF
>TRBJ2-5|-|TRBV18|16|-
TGTGCCAGCTCACCACCACGGGTTGGGGTGATGGAGACCCAGTACTTC
CASSPPRVGVMETQYF
>TRBJ2-4|TRBD2|TRBV19|14|-
TGTGCCAGCGACTTCAGCGGGACCCAAAACATTCAGTACTTC
CASDFSGTQNIQYF
>TRBJ2-2|TRBD2|TRBV19|18|-
TGTGCCAGTAGTATACACGCCCGGACTAGCGGGTTCACCGGGGAGCTGTTTTTT
CASSIHARTSGFTGELFF
>TRBJ2-7|-|TRBV15|14|-
TGTGCCACCAGCAAGGGGGGGAGCTCCTACGAGCAGTACTTC
CATSKGGSSYEQYF
>TRBJ2-3|TRBD1|TRBV28|15|-
TGTGCCAGCAGTCTATACAGGGGGCGCGCAGATACGCAGTATTTT
CASSLYRGRADTQYF
>TRBJ2-5|-|TRBV7-8|13|-
TGTGCCAGCAGCTTCACGTTCCAAGAGACCCAGTACTTC
CASSFTFQETQYF
>TRBJ2-5|TRBD2|TRBV6-8|15|-
TGTGCCAGCAGTTACTCCTACGGGGGGGAGGAGACCCAGTACTTC
CASSYSYGGEETQYF
>TRBJ1-1|-|TRBV23-1|13|-
TGCGCCAGCAGCCAAGAGGAGGGGACTGAAGCTTTCTTT
CASSQEEGTEAFF
>TRBJ2-3|TRBD2|TRBV29-1|14|-
TGCAGCGCGCTAGTAGCGGGGGGCACAGATACGCAGTATTTT
CSALVAGGTDTQYF
>TRBJ2-2|TRBD2|TRBV11-3|18|few
TGTGTCAGCAGCTCCGGACTAGCGGGAGGGTCGAACACCGGGGAGCTGTTTTTT
CVSSSGLAGGSNTGELFF
>TRBJ2-7|TRBD1|TRBV19|15|-
TGTGCCAGTAGTATAGTTGGGACAGGCAACTACGAGCAGTACTTC
CASSIVGTGNYEQYF
>TRBJ2-4|-|TRBV7-1|13|-
TGTGCCAGCTCTGGTTTCCCGCGAAACATTCAGTACTTC
CASSGFPRNIQYF
>TRBJ2-7|-|TRBV11-3|15|-
TGTGCCAGCAGCGGACCCCCTGGGGGGCCCTACGAGCAGTACTTC
CASSGPPGGPYEQYF
>TRBJ2-1|-|TRBV7-6|15|-
TGTGCCAGCAACTTCTGGGGTAGCTCCTACAATGAGCAGTTCTTC
CASNFWGSSYNEQFF
>TRBJ2-3|-|TRBV28|15|-
TGTGCCAGCAGCCCAAATCCGGGGAACACAGATACGCAGTATTTT
CASSPNPGNTDTQYF
>TRBJ1-2|-|TRBV7-2|13|-
TGTGCCAGCAGTTATCAAGGGGGCTATGGCTACACCTTC
CASSYQGGYGYTF
>TRBJ1-6|-|TRBV11-3|14|-
TGTGCCAGCAGCCGACAGTCAAATAATTCACCCCTCCACTTT
CASSRQSNNSPLHF
>TRBJ1-3|-|TRBV6-8|16|-
TGTGCCAGCAGTTACCCGAACCGTTACTCTGGAAACACCATATATTTT
CASSYPNRYSGNTIYF
>TRBJ2-1|-|TRBV30|13|-
TGTGCCTGGAGTAGGGGCAGCAACAATGAGCAGTTCTTC
CAWSRGSNNEQFF
>TRBJ1-1|-|TRBV1|13|-
TGCGCCAGCAGCCAAGGGAGCGCCACTGAAGCTTTCTTT
CASSQGSATEAFF
>TRBJ1-4|-|TRBV6-8|16|-
TGTGCCAGCAGTTACGGGACACCTTCAACTAATGAAAAACTGTTTTTT
CASSYGTPSTNEKLFF
>TRBJ2-3|-|TRBV11-3|14|-
TGTGCCAGCAGCCTTGTCAACGCGGCAGATACGCAGTATTTT
CASSLVNAADTQYF
>TRBJ2-3|-|TRBV28|14|-
TGTGTCAGCAGCCTGGGGGAGGCCCCAGATACGCAGTATTTT
CVSSLGEAPDTQYF
>TRBJ2-1|TRBD2|TRBV5-1|16|few
TGCGCCAGCAGCCCTGGGGCCGGGACTAGCGGGAGGGAGTCGTTCTTC
CASSPGAGTSGRESFF
>TRBJ1-1|TRBD1|TRBV11-3|14|-
TGTGCCAGCAGCCAAGTCCCGGGACAGGTTGAAGCTTTCTTT
CASSQVPGQVEAFF
>TRBJ2-3|TRBD2|TRBV19|19|-
TGTGCCAGTAGTATCGGCCTAGCGGGGGGACCATCTAGCACAGATACGCAGTATTTT
CASSIGLAGGPSSTDTQYF
>TRBJ2-7|TRBD2|TRBV18|18|-
TGTGCCAGCTCACAGGCCGGGATGGGAGCGGGAGGGCCTCACGAGCAGTACTTC
CASSQAGMGAGGPHEQYF